This T cell receptor (beta chain) was sequenced for a study of cytomegalovirus exposure and HLA in healthy donors. Findings and limits, study-wide: Upon later analysis, HLA-associated TCR beta chains proved more clonally expanded than other, equally common chains.

As to this clone: Its specificity is unknown.

Both 60 Vbeta primers and 13 Jbeta primers went into the PCR. Authors' data handling: There were around 77 million unique TCR beta chains by a later count, and approximately 12 million of them were shared. Profiled with immunoSEQ multiplex PCR; TCRdb holds only in-frame clones, not every one. V and J calls and clone size are copied from that table; D and trimming were computed from the DNA. The sample yields over 100,000 clones, around 80% seen once. While unrecorded immune exposures were likely, the donors were nominally healthy when sampled. This clonotype originated in a man aged 25 to 45 in good health and CMV-seronegative. Material: PBMCs.

CDR3 bases: TGTGCCATCAGTGAGTCGGGTAGCGGGGGTGTTAATGAGCAGTTCTTC. This sequence encodes CAISESGSGGVNEQFF. The V call is TRBV10-3, the J call TRBJ2-1; 9 nucleotides line up with TRBD2. The V gene's germline CDR1 is ENHRY and CDR2 SYGVKD. The CDR3 runs to 16 residues. The J segment lost 7 bases and the V segment lost 0 bases, leaving 7 bases of the junction unmatched.